These T cell receptor beta chains were read from a single sample in a study of early T cells in non-severe SARS-CoV-2 infection. TCRdb independently ran MiXCR on the 5' RACE reads; one entry per CDR3 protein. Among 45,000 to 70,000 distinct CDR3 sequences listed, approximately 6.2% were seen once. Sequenced sample: whole blood. Receptors were obtained from an adult who was a healthcare worker with PCR-confirmed SARS-CoV-2 infection or an uninfected control (not recorded which). Each CDR3 is given with its conserved first and last residue.

>TRBV2|13|TRBJ1-1
CASSPRMNTEAFF
>TRBV20-1|15|TRBJ2-3
CSAEGAGGPTDTQYF
>TRBV7-9|14|TRBJ1-6
CASSPGAANSPLHF
>TRBV12-3/TRBV12-4|15|TRBJ2-7
CASSFLGQGAYEQYF
>TRBV3-2|15|TRBJ1-6
CASSPWGRGRSPLHF
>TRBV30|14|TRBJ1-1
CAWSSGTGNTEAFF
>TRBV4-2|15|TRBJ2-5
CASSQVKGLAGALYF
>TRBV12-3/TRBV12-4|14|TRBJ1-3
CASSLGGNGNTIYF
>TRBV10-1|13|TRBJ1-5
CASSEALNQPQHF
>TRBV6-5|15|TRBJ1-1
CASSGRQGGNTEAFF
>TRBV25-1|17|TRBJ1-1
CASSTHGTADRNTEAFF
>TRBV15|17|TRBJ2-5
CATSPDLALNFGKTQYF
>TRBV20-1|13|TRBJ2-1
CSAPSDADNEQFF
>TRBV12-5|19|TRBJ2-5
CASGFARDRGAGSGWTQYF
>TRBV6-2/TRBV6-3|15|TRBJ2-6
CASSYSGSGANVLTF
>TRBV6-4|13|TRBJ2-2
CASSARDTGELFF
>TRBV5-6|15|TRBJ1-6
CASAAQRHYNSPLHF
>TRBV5-1|17|TRBJ2-2
CASSQLAGGTNTGELFF
>TRBV11-2|14|TRBJ1-5
CASSPQGNHQPQHF
>TRBV12-3/TRBV12-4|14|TRBJ2-4
CASSQGVAKNIQYF
>TRBV7-6|15|TRBJ2-1
CASSSGGSSYNEQFF
>TRBV18|14|TRBJ2-7
CASSPLDRAGEQYF
>TRBV20-1|15|TRBJ2-3
CSAHAPGGGTDTQYF
>TRBV6-2/TRBV6-3|14|TRBJ1-5
CASRPRTGGQPQHF
>TRBV20-1|14|TRBJ2-7
CSAGHGTDAYEQYF
>TRBV7-9|14|TRBJ2-7
CASSLFEITYEQYF